This T cell receptor (beta chain) came from a study of blood T cell repertoires in COVID-19. Study context: Acute and convalescent COVID-19 specimens originated in the United States, Italy and Spain. T cells, B-cell-depleted T cells, or PBMCs provided the cDNA or gDNA that served as material.

In the source study's methods: By means of reference gene primer amplification, nucleated cell counts were estimated. Libraries were prepared by immunoSEQ multiplex PCR; TCRdb keeps only in-frame clonotypes and omits some of them. Clone size and V and J calls were adopted from that table, with D and trimming inferred from the DNA. The sample lists 100,000 to 120,000 clones, over 75% occurring once. Trimming left V 4 bases short and J 1 base short, with 7 bases between. This CDR3 has 13 amino acids. The germline V gene encodes CDR1 SEHNR and CDR2 FQNEAQ (reference sequence). The TCR comes from a man aged 45-60 years with acute or convalescent COVID-19. The genes are TRBV7-9 and TRBJ1-1, with unresolved D. Material: peripheral blood. Written as DNA, the CDR3 is TGTGCCAGCAGCTACGGGGAGAACACTGAAGCTTTCTTT. Its protein is CASSYGENTEAFF.